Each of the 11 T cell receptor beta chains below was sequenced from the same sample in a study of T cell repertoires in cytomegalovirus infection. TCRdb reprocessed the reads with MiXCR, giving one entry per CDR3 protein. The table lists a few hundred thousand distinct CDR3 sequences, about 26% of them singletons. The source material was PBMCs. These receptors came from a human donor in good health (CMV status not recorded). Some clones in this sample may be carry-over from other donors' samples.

The CDR3 DNA is TGCAGTGCTGAGGACGGGAACTATGGCTACACCTTC. Protein: CSAEDGNYGYTF. The chain recombines TRBV20-1 with TRBJ1-2; no clear D gene. CDR1 is DFQATT and CDR2 is SNEGSKA in the germline V gene (reference sequence). The V end lost 5 bases, the J end lost 2 bases, and 9 bases lay between the germline ends. The CDR3 runs to 12 residues.

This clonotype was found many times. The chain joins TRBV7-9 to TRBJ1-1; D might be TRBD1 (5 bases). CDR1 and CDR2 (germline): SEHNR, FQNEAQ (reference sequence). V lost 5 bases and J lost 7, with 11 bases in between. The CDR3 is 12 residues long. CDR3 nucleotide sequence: TGTGCCAGCAGCCCACAGGTTTATGAAGCTTTCTTT. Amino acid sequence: CASSPQVYEAFF.

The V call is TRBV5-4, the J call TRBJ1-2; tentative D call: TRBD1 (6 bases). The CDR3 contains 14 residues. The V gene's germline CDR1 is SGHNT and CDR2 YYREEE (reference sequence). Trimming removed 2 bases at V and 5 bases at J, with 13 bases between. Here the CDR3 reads CASSLTGRRYGYTF. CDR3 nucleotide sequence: TGTGCCAGCAGCTTAACAGGGCGCCGGTATGGCTACACCTTC.

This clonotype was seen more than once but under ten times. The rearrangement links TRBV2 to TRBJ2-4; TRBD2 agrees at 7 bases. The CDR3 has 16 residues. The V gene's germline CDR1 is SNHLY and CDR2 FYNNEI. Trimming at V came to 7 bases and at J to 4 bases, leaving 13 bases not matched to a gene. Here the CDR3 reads CASMNGRDYSKNIQYF. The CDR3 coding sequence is TGTGCCAGCATGAACGGCAGGGACTATTCTAAAAACATTCAGTACTTC.

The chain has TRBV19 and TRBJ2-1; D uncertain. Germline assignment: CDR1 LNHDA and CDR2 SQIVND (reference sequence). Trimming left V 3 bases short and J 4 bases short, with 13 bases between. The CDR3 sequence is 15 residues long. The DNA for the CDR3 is TGTGCCAGTAGTATCCCCCCACCGGCTTACAATGAGCAGTTCTTC. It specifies CASSIPPPAYNEQFF.

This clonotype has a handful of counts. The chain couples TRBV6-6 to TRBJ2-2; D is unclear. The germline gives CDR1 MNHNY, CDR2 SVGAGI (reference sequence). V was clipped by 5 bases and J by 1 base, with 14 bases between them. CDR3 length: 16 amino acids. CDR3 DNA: TGTGCCAGCAGTCGTACGGCACAGCTGAACACCGGGGAGCTGTTTTTT. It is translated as CASSRTAQLNTGELFF.

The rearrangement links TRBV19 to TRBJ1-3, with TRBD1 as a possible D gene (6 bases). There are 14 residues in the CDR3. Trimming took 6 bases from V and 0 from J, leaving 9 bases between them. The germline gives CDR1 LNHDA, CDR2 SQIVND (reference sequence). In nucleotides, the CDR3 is TGTGCCAGTAGAGGGGGGTTCTCTGGAAACACCATATATTTT. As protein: CASRGGFSGNTIYF.

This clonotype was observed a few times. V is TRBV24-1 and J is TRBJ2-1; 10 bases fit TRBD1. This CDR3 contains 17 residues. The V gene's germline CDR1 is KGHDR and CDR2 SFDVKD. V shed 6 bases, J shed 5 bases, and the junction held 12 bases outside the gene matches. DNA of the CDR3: TGTGCCACCAGTTTGACAGGGGGCGGAGATTCGGACAATGAGCAGTTCTTC. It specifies CATSLTGGGDSDNEQFF.

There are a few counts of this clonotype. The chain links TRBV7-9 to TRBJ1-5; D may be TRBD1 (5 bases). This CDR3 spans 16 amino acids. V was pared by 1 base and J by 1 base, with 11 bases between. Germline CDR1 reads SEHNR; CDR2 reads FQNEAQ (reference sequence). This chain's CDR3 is CASSLGGGASNQPQHF. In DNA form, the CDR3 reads TGTGCCAGCAGCTTAGGAGGAGGGGCAAGCAATCAGCCCCAGCATTTT.

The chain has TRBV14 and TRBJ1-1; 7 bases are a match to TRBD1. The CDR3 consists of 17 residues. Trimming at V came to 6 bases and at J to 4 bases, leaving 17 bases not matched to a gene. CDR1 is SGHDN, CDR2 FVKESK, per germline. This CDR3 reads CASSQQPQGRIGTEAFF. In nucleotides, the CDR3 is TGTGCCAGCAGTCAACAACCACAGGGGAGAATTGGCACTGAAGCTTTCTTT.

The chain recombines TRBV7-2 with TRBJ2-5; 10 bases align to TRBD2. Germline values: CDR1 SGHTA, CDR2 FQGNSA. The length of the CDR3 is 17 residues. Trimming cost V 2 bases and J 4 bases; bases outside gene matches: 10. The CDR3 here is CASSLPRSGRAVETQYF. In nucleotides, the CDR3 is TGTGCCAGCAGCTTACCCCGGAGCGGGAGGGCCGTAGAGACCCAGTACTTC.